This entry lists 8 T cell receptor beta chains sequenced from one sample in a study of T cell responses to AZD1222 COVID-19 vaccine. Measured with immunoSEQ multiplex PCR; TCRdb has only the in-frame clones, and not every one. The data show 80,000 or so clones, approximately 91% seen once. This specimen consisted of peripheral blood, obtained on day 0 of AZD1222 vaccination. The receptors were sampled from an adult in good health.

The rearrangement joins TRBV27 to TRBJ2-5, with no clear D. Germline CDR1 and CDR2: MNHEY and SMNVEV (reference sequence). Trimming removed 6 bases from V and 1 base from J, with 6 bases in between. The CDR3 has 12 residues. The CDR3: CASSPIQETQYF. CDR3 coding DNA: TGTGCCAGCAGCCCGATCCAAGAGACCCAGTACTTC.

The rearrangement joins TRBV19 to TRBJ1-6; the D is unclear. The germline V gene encodes CDR1 LNHDA and CDR2 SQIVND (reference sequence). This CDR3 spans 14 amino acids. V gave up 4 bases and J gave up 2 bases, with 6 bases separating them. The CDR3 here is CASSNGAYNSPLHF. DNA of the CDR3: TGTGCCAGTAGTAACGGAGCCTATAATTCACCCCTCCACTTT.

This clone was picked up one time. The genes are TRBV4-1 and TRBJ1-2, with D unclear. This CDR3 contains 15 residues. Germline values: CDR1 MGHRA, CDR2 YSYEKL. Trimming left V 10 bases short and J 2 bases short, with 20 bases between. In DNA form, the CDR3 reads TGCGCCACCACACCCACCCCGACGGGCAACTATGGCTACACCTTC. This sequence encodes CATTPTPTGNYGYTF.

This clone was seen a single time. V and J are TRBV6-6 and TRBJ1-2, with unresolved D. Germline V gene data show CDR1 as MNHNY and CDR2 as SVGAGI (reference sequence). The CDR3 contains 12 residues. V was shortened by 6 bases and J by 8 bases, with 13 bases between the two germline ends. The CDR3 DNA reads TGTGCCAGCAGACCGGAGGCGGTAGGCTACACCTTC. Protein: CASRPEAVGYTF.

V gene TRBV18 combines with J gene TRBJ1-2, with D perhaps matching TRBD1 (5 bases). Germline V gene sequence: CDR1 KGHSH, CDR2 LQKENI. CDR3 length equals 14 residues. The V gene lost 2 bases and the J gene lost 2 bases, with 9 bases spanning the gap. The CDR3 nucleotides read TGTGCCAGCTCACCAGGGACGGAGAACTATGGCTACACCTTC. Amino acids: CASSPGTENYGYTF.

The V gene is TRBV27, the J gene TRBJ2-5, with 14 positions matching TRBD2. CDR1 and CDR2 (germline): MNHEY, SMNVEV (reference sequence). The CDR3 has 14 residues. Germline trimming cut 6 bases from V and 5 bases from J; bases unmatched to any gene: 2. The CDR3 DNA reads TGTGCCAGCAGAAGGACTAGCGGGGGGGAGACCCAGTACTTC. Encoded protein: CASRRTSGGETQYF.

This chain joins TRBV2 and TRBJ1-2; unclear D gene. This CDR3 has 14 amino acids. Trimming stripped 2 bases from V and 4 bases from J, with 11 bases between. From germline, CDR1 is SNHLY and CDR2 FYNNEI. The CDR3 DNA reads as TGTGCCAGCAGTGAAATTCTAAACCGCTATGGCTACACCTTC. Translated: CASSEILNRYGYTF.

This clone was seen a single time. The chain carries TRBV27 and TRBJ1-2, with 7 bases matching TRBD1. The CDR3 covers 14 residues. CDR1 is MNHEY and CDR2 is SMNVEV in the germline V gene (reference sequence). After removal of 8 bases from V and 4 bases from J, the junction contained 10 bases not matched to a gene. The CDR3 DNA is TGTGCCAGCCTCCCGCCAGGGGGAGTCTATGGCTACACCTTC. Translated, it gives CASLPPGGVYGYTF.